This T cell receptor beta chain was obtained from a study of response to subunit inactivated influenza vaccine. Study outcomes and limitations: The authors offered the suggestion that each seasonal influenza vaccination recruits few new T cells.

About this clonotype: Its antigen remains unidentified.

The germline CDR1 and CDR2 sequences are MNHNS and SASEGT. V lost 1 base and J lost 1; bases outside the gene matches: 1. This CDR3 has 15 residues. A single record per CDR3 protein comes from TCRdb applying MiXCR to the RT-PCR reads. The sample carries 200,000 to 250,000 distinct CDR3 sequences, more than 10% recorded once. The material sequenced was non-naive T cells sorted from PBMCs, taken around two weeks before vaccination. The sequence was obtained from a man aged 45-60 years who received an inactivated influenza vaccine. The V call is TRBV6-1, the J call TRBJ1-2, with TRBD1 identical over 9 bases. The CDR3 nucleotides are TGTGCCAGCAGTGAAGAGACAGGGGGTAACTATGGCTACACCTTC. It encodes CASSEETGGNYGYTF.